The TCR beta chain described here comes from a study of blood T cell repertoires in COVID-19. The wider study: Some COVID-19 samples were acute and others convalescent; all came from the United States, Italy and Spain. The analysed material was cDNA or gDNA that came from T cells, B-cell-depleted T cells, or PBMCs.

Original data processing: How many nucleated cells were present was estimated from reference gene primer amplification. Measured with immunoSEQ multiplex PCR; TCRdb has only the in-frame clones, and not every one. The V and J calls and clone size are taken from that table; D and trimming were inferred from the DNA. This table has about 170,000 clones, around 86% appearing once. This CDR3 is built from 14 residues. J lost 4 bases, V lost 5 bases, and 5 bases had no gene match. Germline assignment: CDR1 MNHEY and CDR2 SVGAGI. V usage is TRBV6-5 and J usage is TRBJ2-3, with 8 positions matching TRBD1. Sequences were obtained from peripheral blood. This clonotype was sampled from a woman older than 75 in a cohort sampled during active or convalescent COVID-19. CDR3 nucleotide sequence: TGTGCCAGCAGTAACAGGGGGTGGGCAGATACGCAGTATTTT. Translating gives CASSNRGWADTQYF.